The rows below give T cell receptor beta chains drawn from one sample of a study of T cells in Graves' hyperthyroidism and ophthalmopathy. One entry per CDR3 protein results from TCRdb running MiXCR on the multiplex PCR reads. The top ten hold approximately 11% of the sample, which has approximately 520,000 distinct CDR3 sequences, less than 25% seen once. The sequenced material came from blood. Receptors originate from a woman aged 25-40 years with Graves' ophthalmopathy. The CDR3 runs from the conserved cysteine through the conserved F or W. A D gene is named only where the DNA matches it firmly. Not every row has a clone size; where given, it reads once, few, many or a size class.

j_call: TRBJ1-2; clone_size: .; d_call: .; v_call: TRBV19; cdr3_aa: CASIGGGRGYGYTF; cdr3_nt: TGTGCCAGTATCGGTGGAGGGCGCGGCTATGGCTACACCTTC
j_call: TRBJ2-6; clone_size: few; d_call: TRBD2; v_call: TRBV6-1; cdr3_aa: CASSVDPGGTGANVLTF; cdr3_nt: TGTGCCAGCAGTGTAGACCCGGGAGGAACTGGGGCCAACGTCCTGACTTTC
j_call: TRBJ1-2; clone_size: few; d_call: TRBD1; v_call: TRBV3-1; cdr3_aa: CASSQGTGSDGYTF; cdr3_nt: TGTGCCAGCAGCCAAGGGACAGGGTCGGATGGCTACACCTTC
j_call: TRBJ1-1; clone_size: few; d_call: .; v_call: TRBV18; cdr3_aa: CASSPSTGQNTEAFF; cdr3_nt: TGTGCCAGCTCACCATCGACGGGGCAGAACACTGAAGCTTTCTTT
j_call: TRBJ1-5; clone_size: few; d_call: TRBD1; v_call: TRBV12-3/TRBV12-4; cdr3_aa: CASRGQGAYQPQHF; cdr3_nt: TGTGCCAGCAGAGGACAGGGGGCATATCAGCCCCAGCATTTT
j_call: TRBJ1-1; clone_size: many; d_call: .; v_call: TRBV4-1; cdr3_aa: CASRAGTSYTEAFF; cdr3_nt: TGCGCCAGCAGGGCCGGGACCTCCTACACTGAAGCTTTCTTT
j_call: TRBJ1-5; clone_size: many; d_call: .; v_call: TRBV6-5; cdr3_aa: CASRWESNQPQHF; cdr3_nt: TGTGCCAGCAGATGGGAGTCCAATCAGCCCCAGCATTTT
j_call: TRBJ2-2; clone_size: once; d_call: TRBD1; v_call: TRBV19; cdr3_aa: CASSRGQGARFSGELFF; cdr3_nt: TGTGCCAGTAGTAGGGGACAGGGGGCGAGGTTCAGCGGGGAGCTGTTTTTT
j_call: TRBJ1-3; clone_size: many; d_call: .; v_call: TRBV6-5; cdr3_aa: CASSYGGSGNTIYF; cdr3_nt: TGTGCCAGCAGTTACGGCGGCTCTGGAAACACCATATATTTT
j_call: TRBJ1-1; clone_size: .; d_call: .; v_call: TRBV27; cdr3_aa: CASRRQIGTEAFF; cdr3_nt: TGTGCCAGTAGAAGACAGATTGGCACTGAAGCTTTCTTT
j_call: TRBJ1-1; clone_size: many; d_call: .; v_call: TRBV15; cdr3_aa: CATSTIVPSGSEAFF; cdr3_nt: TGTGCCACCAGTACCATCGTGCCAAGTGGGTCTGAAGCTTTCTTT